Each of the 25 T cell receptor beta chains below was sequenced from the same sample in a study of T cell responses to AZD1222 COVID-19 vaccine. The method was immunoSEQ multiplex PCR; TCRdb's version includes in-frame clones alone and lacks a portion of them. The data hold about 120,000 clones, with 92% observed a single time. The source material was peripheral blood, sampled on day 0 of AZD1222 vaccination. The receptors stem from an adult in good health.

J is TRBJ2-3 and V is TRBV7-2, with D tentatively TRBD1 or TRBD2 (6 bases each). Germline loops: CDR1 SGHTA, CDR2 FQGNSA. V lost 2 bases to trimming and J lost 0 bases, with 15 bases between them. This CDR3 spans 17 amino acids. CDR3 sequence (DNA): TGTGCCAGCAGCTTATTCCCCACGGGGGCCAGCACAGATACGCAGTATTTT. Translated: CASSLFPTGASTDTQYF.

The V call is TRBV29-1, the J call TRBJ1-1; the D gene is possibly TRBD1 (5 bases). This CDR3 comprises 13 residues. Looked up from germline, CDR1 is SQVTM and CDR2 is ANQGSEA. V dropped 6 bases and J dropped 3 bases, with 14 bases sitting between them. CDR3: CSVRGGRDTEAFF. The CDR3 coding sequence is TGCAGCGTCCGTGGGGGGAGGGACACTGAAGCTTTCTTT.

The rearrangement joins TRBV13 to TRBJ2-6, with D perhaps being TRBD1 or TRBD2 (5 bases each). The CDR3 sequence is 16 residues long. CDR1 PRHDT and CDR2 FYEKMQ come from the germline V gene (reference sequence). The germline V and J ends were trimmed by 2 bases and 0 bases, with 8 bases remaining between them. The DNA for the CDR3 is TGTGCCAGCAGCTTAACGGGGACCTCTGGGGCCAACGTCCTGACTTTC. Translating gives CASSLTGTSGANVLTF. Drawing the rest from reference TRBV13 and TRBJ2-6, the complete variable domain is AAGVIQSPRHLIKEKRETATLKCYPIPRHDTVYWYQQGPGQDPQFLISFYEKMQSDKGSIPDRFSAQQFSDYHSELNMSSLELGDSALYFCASSLTGTSGANVLTFGAGSRLTVL.

The rearrangement links TRBV27 to TRBJ1-2; possibly TRBD1 for D (5 bases). Trimming removed 6 bases from V and 6 bases from J, with 20 bases in between. This CDR3 has 15 amino acids. From germline, CDR1 is MNHEY and CDR2 SMNVEV (reference sequence). CDR3 bases: TGTGCCAGCAGCCTGAGGGACCCCGGTTTTAATGGCTACACCTTC. Protein: CASSLRDPGFNGYTF.

V is TRBV9 and J is TRBJ1-3, with D possibly being TRBD1 (5 bases). This CDR3 contains 16 residues. Trimming left V 1 base short and J 0 bases short, with 11 bases between. Looked up from germline, CDR1 is SGDLS and CDR2 is YYNGEE. The CDR3 reads CASSVLGQSSGNTIYF. As DNA, the CDR3 is TGTGCCAGCAGCGTACTAGGACAAAGCTCTGGAAACACCATATATTTT.

V is TRBV2 and J is TRBJ2-2, with D possibly being TRBD1 (6 bases). This CDR3 is 14 amino acids long. The V gene lost 3 bases and the J gene lost 3 bases, with 8 bases spanning the gap. CDR1 SNHLY and CDR2 FYNNEI come from the germline V gene. CDR3 nucleotide sequence: TGTGCCAGCAGTGACAGGGGAGACACCGGGGAGCTGTTTTTT. Translation: CASSDRGDTGELFF.

CDR3 protein: CASSISGSTDTQYF. In DNA form, the CDR3 reads TGTGCCAGCAGTATTAGCGGGAGCACAGATACGCAGTATTTT. The rearrangement joins TRBV6-2 or TRBV6-3 to TRBJ2-3; 7 bases map to TRBD2. With V trimmed by 5 bases and J by 0 bases, 2 bases remained unmatched. In germline, CDR1 is MNHEY, CDR2 SVGEGT. The CDR3 is 14 amino acids.

The V and J genes are TRBV28 and TRBJ2-2, with 7 bases matching TRBD1. Germline V gene sequence: CDR1 MDHEN, CDR2 SYDVKM. Trimming cost V 3 bases and J 5 bases; bases outside gene matches: 12. This CDR3 spans 17 amino acids. DNA of the CDR3: TGTGCCAGCAGTTTTTTTGGCAGGGGGTCGAGAACCGGGGAGCTGTTTTTT. The encoded protein is CASSFFGRGSRTGELFF.

The V and J genes are TRBV12-5 and TRBJ2-4; the D gene is possibly TRBD1 (5 bases). Trimming left V 3 bases short and J 6 bases short, with 12 bases between. Germline values: CDR1 LGHNT, CDR2 FRNRAP. The CDR3 is 14 residues long. The CDR3 region is CASGLQVETNIQYF. The CDR3 DNA is TGTGCTAGTGGTTTACAGGTAGAGACAAACATTCAGTACTTC.

This clone occurred once. The chain carries TRBV7-8 and TRBJ2-1; D is uncertain. The CDR3 extends over 13 amino acids. Trimming cost V 0 bases and J 5 bases, with 5 bases left between them. Germline V gene sequence: CDR1 SGHVS, CDR2 FQNEAQ. CDR3 nucleotide sequence: TGTGCCAGCAGCTTAGCGCAGGACAATGAGCAGTTCTTC. It translates to CASSLAQDNEQFF.

This clone was seen once. This chain joins TRBV2 and TRBJ1-6; perhaps TRBD1 as D (6 bases). The V end was cut by 5 bases, the J end by 5 bases, with 13 bases between. Per the germline V gene, CDR1 is SNHLY and CDR2 is FYNNEI. The CDR3 consists of 15 residues. The CDR3 nucleotides are TGTGCCAGCAGTCTATTGGGACAAAATAATTCACCCCTCCACTTT. Translated: CASSLLGQNNSPLHF.

This CDR3 reads CASSYNPLGGVYGYTF. CDR3 nucleotides: TGTGCCAGCAGTTACAACCCACTCGGAGGGGTCTATGGCTACACCTTC. The chain is built from TRBV6-5 and TRBJ1-2; D may be TRBD1 (5 bases). This CDR3 spans 16 amino acids. Per germline, CDR1 MNHEY and CDR2 SVGAGI. Trimming pared 2 bases from V and 4 bases from J, leaving 17 bases between.

V usage is TRBV5-4 and J usage is TRBJ1-6, with D possibly matching TRBD1 (5 bases). Germline V gives CDR1 SGHNT, CDR2 YYREEE (reference sequence). Trimming left V 0 bases short and J 7 bases short, with 11 bases between. This CDR3 has 15 residues. The CDR3 DNA sequence: TGTGCCAGCAGCTTGGCGGGCAGGGTAAATTCACCCCTCCACTTT. This codes for CASSLAGRVNSPLHF.

The chain recombines TRBV7-9 with TRBJ1-2, with 8 bases identical to TRBD1. Germline CDR1 reads SEHNR; CDR2 reads FQNEAQ (reference sequence). Germline trimming cut 3 bases from V and 0 bases from J; bases unmatched to any gene: 3. CDR3 length: 15 residues. This CDR3 is CASSFQGAPNYGYTF. For the CDR3, the DNA is TGTGCCAGCAGCTTCCAGGGGGCGCCTAACTATGGCTACACCTTC.

The J gene is TRBJ1-2, the V gene TRBV6-2 or TRBV6-3; D gene ambiguous. Germline CDR1 is MNHEY and CDR2 is SVGEGT. The V end was cut by 2 bases, the J end by 3 bases, with 7 bases between. The CDR3 consists of 13 residues. The CDR3 loop is CASSYGEHYGYTF. DNA of the CDR3: TGTGCCAGCAGTTACGGAGAGCACTATGGCTACACCTTC.

The chain employs TRBV6-5 and TRBJ1-1, with unresolved D. Per the germline V gene, CDR1 is MNHEY and CDR2 is SVGAGI. The CDR3 has 12 amino acids. Trimming removed 6 bases at V and 5 bases at J, with 10 bases between. The CDR3 spells CASSSGSTEAFF. The CDR3 DNA reads as TGTGCCAGCAGCTCCGGGTCGACTGAAGCTTTCTTT.

This clone was counted a single time. The V call is TRBV5-6, the J call TRBJ1-2; D not certain. Deletions cut 2 bases from V and 5 bases from J, with 13 bases between. Germline CDR1 reads SGHDT; CDR2 reads YYEEEE. This CDR3 has 14 residues. The CDR3 DNA sequence: TGTGCCAGCAGCTTTGACGAGAGAAGATATGGCTACACCTTC. Its translation is CASSFDERRYGYTF.

This clone appeared once. The J gene is TRBJ2-1, the V gene TRBV5-1; no clear D. From germline, CDR1 is SGHRS and CDR2 YFSETQ. V was pared by 4 bases and J by 2 bases, with 16 bases between. The CDR3 extends over 16 amino acids. CDR3 sequence reads: CASSPDYKGTYNEQFF. CDR3 in DNA: TGCGCCAGCAGCCCGGATTATAAGGGAACCTACAATGAGCAGTTCTTC.

The genes are TRBV28 and TRBJ2-1, with TRBD2 as a possible D gene (6 bases). From germline, CDR1 is MDHEN and CDR2 SYDVKM. Trimming left V 6 bases short and J 3 bases short, with 6 bases between. This CDR3 has 12 amino acids. CDR3 DNA: TGTGCCAGCAGCGGGGGCTACAATGAGCAGTTCTTC. Translation gives CASSGGYNEQFF. Full variable domain (rest looked up from reference TRBV28 and TRBJ2-1): DVKVTQSSRYLVKRTGEKVFLECVQDMDHENMFWYRQDPGLGLRLIYFSYDVKMKEKGDIPEGYSVSREKKERFSLILESASTNQTSMYLCASSGGYNEQFFGPGTRLTVL.

This clone is judged medium-sized (0.01 to 0.1%). The chain combines TRBV6-2 or TRBV6-3 with TRBJ2-2; D may correspond to TRBD1 or TRBD2 (5 bases each). There are 14 residues in the CDR3. CDR1 MNHEY and CDR2 SVGEGT come from the germline V gene. Trimming removed 0 bases at V and 5 bases at J, with 7 bases between. The DNA of the CDR3 is TGTGCCAGCAGTTACTCAGGGGAGACCGGGGAGCTGTTTTTT. Translating it yields CASSYSGETGELFF.

CDR3 sequence: CASSQVRHYGYTF. CDR3 coding DNA: TGCGCCAGCAGCCAAGTCCGCCACTATGGCTACACCTTC. V and J are TRBV4-3 and TRBJ1-2; D not resolved. V was pared by 1 base and J by 3 bases, with 6 bases between. The germline gives CDR1 LGHNA, CDR2 YSLEER. The CDR3 contains 13 residues.

The V gene is TRBV18, the J gene TRBJ2-7; 9 bases align to TRBD2. The CDR3 has 14 residues. The J segment lost 5 bases and the V segment lost 5 bases, leaving 7 bases of the junction unmatched. CDR1 and CDR2 from the germline V gene are KGHSH and LQKENI. The CDR3 sequence is CASSSGLANNEQYF. In nucleotides, the CDR3 is TGTGCCAGCTCATCTGGACTAGCGAACAACGAGCAGTACTTC. Supplemented by reference TRBV18 and TRBJ2-7, the full variable domain reads NAGVMQNPRHLVRRRGQEARLRCSPMKGHSHVYWYRQLPEEGLKFMVYLQKENIIDESGMPKERFSAEFPKEGPSILRIQQVVRGDSAAYFCASSSGLANNEQYFGPGTRLTVT.

This clone is a singleton in its sample. The chain uses TRBV27 and TRBJ1-2; D remains ambiguous. The CDR3 is 13 amino acids. V was cut by 5 bases and J by 3 bases, with 10 bases left in between. The germline V gene encodes CDR1 MNHEY and CDR2 SMNVEV (reference sequence). The CDR3 nucleotides read TGTGCCAGCAGTAACAGAGCCGACTATGGCTACACCTTC. Translated, it gives CASSNRADYGYTF.

The rearrangement uses TRBV19 and TRBJ2-3; 11 bases line up with TRBD2. Germline lookup yields CDR1 LNHDA and CDR2 SQIVND (reference sequence). V trimming: 5 bases; J trimming: 6 bases; junction bases outside the gene matches: 4. The CDR3 has 14 residues. CDR3 residues: CASSAGTSGDTQYF. The CDR3 DNA follows: TGTGCCAGTAGTGCCGGGACTAGCGGTGATACGCAGTATTTT.

V and J are TRBV27 and TRBJ2-7; 13 bases are a match to TRBD2. The J segment lost 6 bases and the V segment lost 5 bases, leaving 7 bases of the junction unmatched. CDR1 and CDR2 (germline): MNHEY, SMNVEV (reference sequence). The CDR3 has 15 residues. CDR3 nucleotide sequence: TGTGCCAGCAGTCCCCGGACTAGCGGGAGCGCCGAGCAGTACTTC. This gives the protein CASSPRTSGSAEQYF.